This entry lists 15 T cell receptor beta chains sequenced from one sample in a study of cytomegalovirus exposure and HLA in healthy donors. The PCR employed 60 Vbeta primers together with 13 Jbeta primers. Data came from immunoSEQ multiplex PCR; TCRdb stores just in-frame clones and leaves some out. Here the sample spans some 150,000 clones, approximately 76% being singletons. Sequenced sample: PBMCs. These receptors all stem from a man in his fifties or sixties in good health and CMV-seronegative.

CDR3 DNA sequence: TGTGCCACCAGCAGAGATCGGGGTGGAAACACCATATATTTT. This translates into CATSRDRGGNTIYF. This chain links TRBV15 with TRBJ1-3, with D uncertain. V was clipped by 0 bases and J by 3 bases, with 6 bases between them. This CDR3 spans 14 amino acids. Germline values: CDR1 LNHNV, CDR2 YYDKDF (reference sequence).

This clone was seen more than once but under ten times. V and J are TRBV5-4 and TRBJ2-7, with 9 bases lining up with TRBD2. The CDR3 contains 15 residues. After removal of 4 bases from V and 0 bases from J, the junction contained 5 bases not matched to a gene. From germline, CDR1 is SGHNT and CDR2 YYREEE (reference sequence). In nucleotides, the CDR3 is TGTGCCAGCAGCCATACTAGCGGGCTCTCCTACGAGCAGTACTTC. As protein: CASSHTSGLSYEQYF.

The gene calls are TRBV5-5 and TRBJ2-2; a possible D gene is TRBD2 (5 bases). V was cut by 1 base and J by 3 bases, with 10 bases left in between. Germline V lookup: CDR1 SGHKS, CDR2 YYEKEE (reference sequence). The CDR3 covers 15 residues. The CDR3 loop reads CASSLSSGYTGELFF. The CDR3 coding sequence is TGTGCCAGCAGCTTGTCGAGCGGATACACCGGGGAGCTGTTTTTT.

This sequence joins TRBV27 and TRBJ2-7; 7 bases are a match to TRBD1. V dropped 5 bases and J dropped 2; count of bases not matched to a gene: 6. The CDR3 sequence is 14 residues long. Germline-derived CDR1 and CDR2 are MNHEY and SMNVEV (reference sequence). Here the CDR3 DNA reads TGTGCCAGCAGTATCCGGGACAGAGCCTACGAGCAGTACTTC. Translated: CASSIRDRAYEQYF.

V is TRBV10-1 and J is TRBJ2-3, with TRBD2 matching 14 bases. The germline gives CDR1 WNHNN, CDR2 SYGVQD (reference sequence). Trimming cost V 3 bases and J 6 bases; bases outside gene matches: 5. The CDR3 extends over 16 amino acids. CDR3 nucleotides: TGCGCCAGCAGTGATGGGACTAGCGGGAGATGGGATACGCAGTATTTT. Protein sequence: CASSDGTSGRWDTQYF.

This chain joins TRBV11-3 and TRBJ2-7, with 13 nucleotides matching TRBD2. J gave up 6 bases and V 5 bases, and 4 bases lay outside the gene matches. The CDR3 length is 14 residues. Looked up from germline, CDR1 is SGHNT and CDR2 is YENEEA. The CDR3 region has the DNA TGTGCCAGCAGCCGGACTAGCGGGAGTGCCGAGCAGTACTTC. This sequence encodes CASSRTSGSAEQYF.

Notes on this clone: Other DNA sequences within the sample encode an identical CDR3. The chain links TRBV7-2 to TRBJ1-5, with 7 positions matching TRBD1. Germline CDR1 SGHTA, CDR2 FQGNSA. V lost 2 bases to trimming and J lost 0 bases; unmatched junction nucleotides: 1. The CDR3 runs to 15 residues. The CDR3 loop reads CASSLYRGSNQPQHF. CDR3 DNA sequence: TGTGCCAGCAGCTTATACAGGGGTAGCAATCAGCCCCAGCATTTT.

This chain links TRBV27 with TRBJ1-4; the D is unclear. This CDR3 comprises 16 residues. V shed 5 bases and J shed 4 bases, with 17 bases lying between them. Per germline, CDR1 MNHEY and CDR2 SMNVEV (reference sequence). The CDR3 bases are TGTGCCAGCAGTCCCACCTATCGGCAGGTTAATGAAAAACTGTTTTTT. Translating it yields CASSPTYRQVNEKLFF. Full variable domain (remainder filled in from reference TRBV27 and TRBJ1-4): EAQVTQNPRYLITVTGKKLTVTCSQNMNHEYMSWYRQDPGLGLRQIYYSMNVEVTDKGDVPEGYKVSRKEKRNFPLILESPSPNQTSLYFCASSPTYRQVNEKLFFGSGTQLSVL.

The chain combines TRBV7-8 with TRBJ1-5, with 8 nucleotides matching TRBD1. Trimming took 5 bases from V and 6 from J; bases not matched to a gene: 9. The germline gives CDR1 SGHVS, CDR2 FQNEAQ. This CDR3 contains 15 residues. CDR3 loop: CASSRTGSYGQPQHF. CDR3 nucleotides: TGTGCCAGCAGCCGGACAGGGTCTTATGGTCAGCCCCAGCATTTT.

The chain has TRBV28 and TRBJ1-1, with 8 bases fitting TRBD1. The CDR3 sequence is 15 residues long. Germline CDR1 and CDR2: MDHEN and SYDVKM. V dropped 0 bases and J dropped 8; count of bases not matched to a gene: 8. The CDR3 DNA sequence: TGTGCCAGCAGTTTATGGCGGACAGGGATGGCGGAAGCTTTCTTT. The encoded protein is CASSLWRTGMAEAFF. The whole variable domain, remainder taken from reference TRBV28 and TRBJ1-1, is DVKVTQSSRYLVKRTGEKVFLECVQDMDHENMFWYRQDPGLGLRLIYFSYDVKMKEKGDIPEGYSVSREKKERFSLILESASTNQTSMYLCASSLWRTGMAEAFFGQGTRLTVV.

The V call is TRBV7-6, the J call TRBJ2-1; TRBD2 matches at 11 bases. The CDR3 runs to 19 residues. Germline trimming cut 5 bases from V and 7 bases from J; bases unmatched to any gene: 19. Germline loops: CDR1 SGHVS, CDR2 FNYEAQ. The CDR3 coding sequence is TGTGCCAGCAGCCCGTTTCGCACTAGCGGGAGAAGGATTGGGAATGAGCAGTTCTTC. It is translated as CASSPFRTSGRRIGNEQFF.

This clone came up a few times. The chain links TRBV6-5 to TRBJ2-5; tentatively, D is TRBD2 (7 bases). The CDR3 contains 15 residues. Germline V gene sequence: CDR1 MNHEY, CDR2 SVGAGI. Trimming stripped 5 bases from V and 1 base from J, with 14 bases between. CDR3 DNA: TGTGCCAGCAGTCGGGGGGCAGCACTCCAAGAGACCCAGTACTTC. Translation gives CASSRGAALQETQYF.

The CDR3 sequence is CAWMRHPTGQGRVKKNSPLHF. Here the CDR3 DNA reads TGTGCCTGGATGAGACACCCGACCGGACAGGGGCGAGTAAAGAAGAATTCACCCCTCCACTTT. V is TRBV30 and J is TRBJ1-6, with 9 bases that match TRBD1. CDR1 and CDR2 from the germline V gene are GTSNPN and SVGIG (reference sequence). CDR3 length: 21 residues. With 4 bases clipped from V and 7 bases from J, the junction kept 26 bases outside the gene matches.

The chain combines TRBV25-1 with TRBJ2-7, with 7 bases that match TRBD2. V trimming: 3 bases; J trimming: 9 bases; junction bases outside the gene matches: 11. The CDR3 sequence is 14 residues long. Germline CDR1 MGHDK, CDR2 SYGVNS. The CDR3 protein is CASSDSGYVFGQYF. The CDR3 nucleotides read TGTGCCAGCAGTGATAGCGGGTACGTTTTCGGGCAGTACTTC.

CDR3 sequence (DNA): TGTGCCAGCAGCTTAGCGGGGGGGCAGAATGAGCAGTTCTTC. Its protein is CASSLAGGQNEQFF. The rearrangement uses TRBV7-2 and TRBJ2-1; weak D call: TRBD2 (7 bases). This CDR3 is built from 14 residues. Trimming pared 0 bases from V and 7 bases from J, leaving 10 bases between. Looked up from germline, CDR1 is SGHTA and CDR2 is FQGNSA.